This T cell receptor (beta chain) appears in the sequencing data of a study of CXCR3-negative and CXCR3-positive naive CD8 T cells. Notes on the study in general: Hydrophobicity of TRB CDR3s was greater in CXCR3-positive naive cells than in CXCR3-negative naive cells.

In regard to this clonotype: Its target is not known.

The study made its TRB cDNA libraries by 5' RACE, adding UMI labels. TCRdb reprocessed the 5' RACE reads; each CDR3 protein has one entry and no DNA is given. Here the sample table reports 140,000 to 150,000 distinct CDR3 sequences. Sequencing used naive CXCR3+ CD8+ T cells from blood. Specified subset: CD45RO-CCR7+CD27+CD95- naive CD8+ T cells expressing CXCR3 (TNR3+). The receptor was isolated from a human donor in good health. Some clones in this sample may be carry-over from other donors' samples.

This chain's CDR3 is CASSVVIQGPDNEQFF. The chain combines TRBV7-2 with TRBJ2-1. The CDR3 is 16 residues long. Germline V gives CDR1 SGHTA, CDR2 FQGNSA.